This TCR beta chain was recorded in a study of blood T cells in healthy people across ages. Trimming took 5 bases from V and 7 from J; bases not matched to a gene: 11. The CDR3 totals 16 residues. The V gene's germline CDR1 is MNHEY and CDR2 SMNVEV (reference sequence). Sample-barcoded 5' priming and a J-beta primer mix drove a second PCR of roughly 6 to 12 cycles. Via MiXCR, TCRdb re-called the 5' RACE reads, giving one row per CDR3 protein. The table shows approximately 1.5 million distinct CDR3 sequences, with about 45% occurring only once. This TCR came from a woman under 30 in good health. Sequenced material: blood. V is TRBV27 and J is TRBJ2-1, with TRBD1 matching 10 bases. CDR3 DNA sequence: TGTGCCAGCAGTCCCCTGGGACAGGGGAAAGCGAATGAGCAGTTCTTC. Its protein is CASSPLGQGKANEQFF.